These 17 T cell receptor beta chains were sequenced from one sample in a study of blood T cell repertoires in COVID-19. Here immunoSEQ multiplex PCR was the method, and the copy in TCRdb shows in-frame clones only, minus some. Of under 200,000 clones detected, approximately 89% appear once; the ten largest clones hold roughly 0.82%. Sequencing used PBMCs or T cells enriched from blood (not recorded which). These receptors all come from a woman younger than 35 who had recovered from COVID-19.

The CDR3 coding sequence is TGCAGCGGGGGGACAAGAAACACATTTTTTCCCACGCAGTATTTT. Its translation is CSGGTRNTFFPTQYF. This sequence joins TRBV29-1 and TRBJ2-3, with a possible D match to TRBD1 (6 bases). The length of the CDR3 is 15 residues. Germline-derived CDR1 and CDR2 are SQVTM and ANQGSEA. Deletions cut 7 bases from V and 9 bases from J, with 26 bases between.

The V gene is TRBV27, the J gene TRBJ2-3, with 11 positions matching TRBD2. Germline CDR1 and CDR2: MNHEY and SMNVEV (reference sequence). Unmatched junction bases numbered 5, after V lost 6 bases and J lost 0 bases. The CDR3 has 16 residues. CDR3 bases: TGTGCCAGCAGGGGCGCTAGCGGGAGGAGCACAGATACGCAGTATTTT. Its translation is CASRGASGRSTDTQYF.

In DNA form, the CDR3 reads TGTGCCAGCGGCACCCCAGACAGGGGACAAGAGACCCAGTACTTC. It is translated as CASGTPDRGQETQYF. This rearrangement joins TRBV6-6 to TRBJ2-5; 8 nucleotides line up with TRBD1. V gave up 8 bases and J gave up 2 bases; unmatched junction bases: 10. Germline CDR1 reads MNHNY; CDR2 reads SVGAGI (reference sequence). The CDR3 runs to 15 residues.

This clone was counted a few times. This chain connects TRBV10-3 to TRBJ1-2; no definite D call. The V end lost 0 bases, the J end lost 4 bases, and 9 bases lay between the germline ends. The CDR3 totals 14 residues. The germline gives CDR1 ENHRY, CDR2 SYGVKD. CDR3 amino acids: CAISESARSYGYTF. The CDR3 DNA sequence: TGTGCCATCAGTGAGTCGGCCAGGTCCTATGGCTACACCTTC.

This chain links TRBV7-8 with TRBJ2-1; TRBD2 might be the D (5 bases). The CDR3 totals 14 residues. Trimming pared 2 bases from V and 11 bases from J, leaving 16 bases between. Germline V lookup: CDR1 SGHVS, CDR2 FQNEAQ. The CDR3 loop is CASSLPSTGNKQFF. CDR3 in DNA: TGTGCCAGCAGCTTACCGTCAACGGGAAACAAGCAGTTCTTC.

Details on this clone: One end of the junction does not line up with germline, which may come from a read error. The rearrangement links TRBV7-7 to TRBJ2-2; 13 bases are a match to TRBD2. In germline, CDR1 is SSHAT, CDR2 FNYEAQ (reference sequence). The CDR3 is made up of 19 amino acids. CDR3 amino acids: CASSTGLGLAGAGAGELFF. Written as DNA, the CDR3 is TGTGCTAGCAGCACGGGACTCGGACTAGCGGGAGCGGGAGCCGGGGAGCTGTTTTTT.

This chain uses TRBV29-1 with TRBJ1-1; 7 nucleotides agree with TRBD1. The V gene's germline CDR1 is SQVTM and CDR2 ANQGSEA. The V gene end was trimmed by 6 bases and the J gene end by 8 bases; junction bases not matched to a gene: 12. The CDR3 length is 13 residues. The CDR3 nucleotides read TGCAGCGTCTTGGACAGGTTGCTTGCCGAAGCTTTCTTT. Translation: CSVLDRLLAEAFF. Full variable domain (rest looked up from reference TRBV29-1 and TRBJ1-1): SAVISQKPSRDICQRGTSLTIQCQVDSQVTMMFWYRQQPGQSLTLIATANQGSEATYESGFVIDKFPISRPNLTFSTLTVSNMSPEDSSIYLCSVLDRLLAEAFFGQGTRLTVV.

The V call is TRBV6-5, the J call TRBJ2-7; possibly TRBD1 for D (6 bases). V dropped 6 bases and J dropped 3 bases, with 15 bases sitting between them. The CDR3 is 14 amino acids. Looked up from germline, CDR1 is MNHEY and CDR2 is SVGAGI. In DNA, the CDR3 is TGTGCCAGCAGGGACTGGGACATACGCTACGAGCAGTACTTC. Encoded protein: CASRDWDIRYEQYF.

The chain couples TRBV7-8 to TRBJ1-2, with D possibly being TRBD1 (5 bases). This CDR3 comprises 13 residues. Looked up from germline, CDR1 is SGHVS and CDR2 is FQNEAQ. Trimming shortened V by 5 bases and J by 4 bases, and 11 bases separated the two germline ends. This CDR3 is CASSLSDSYGYTF. CDR3 bases: TGTGCCAGCAGCCTTTCCGACAGCTATGGCTACACCTTC.

The chain combines TRBV10-3 with TRBJ2-7; D not resolved. Germline CDR1 and CDR2: ENHRY and SYGVKD. The CDR3 contains 15 residues. The ends were cut back, 5 bases at V and 2 bases at J, with 16 bases in the middle. This chain's CDR3 is CAISFRGPTPYEQYF. The CDR3 DNA is TGTGCCATCAGTTTTCGCGGTCCAACTCCCTACGAGCAGTACTTC.

This chain joins TRBV19 and TRBJ2-2, with TRBD2 matching 16 bases. From germline, CDR1 is LNHDA and CDR2 SQIVND (reference sequence). The CDR3 is made up of 19 amino acids. The junction had 11 bases not matched to a gene; V was cut back by 3 bases and J by 7 bases. For the CDR3, the DNA is TGTGCCAGTAGTATCCCTCCGGGACTAGCGGGAGGGCCTGTCGGGGAGCTGTTTTTT. It specifies CASSIPPGLAGGPVGELFF.

This clone was seen just once. This sequence joins TRBV10-3 and TRBJ1-1; D is ambiguous. The CDR3 is 13 amino acids. Germline values: CDR1 ENHRY, CDR2 SYGVKD. Deletions cut 8 bases from V and 8 bases from J, with 18 bases between. CDR3 protein: CAIGERETGEAFF. The CDR3 DNA is TGTGCCATCGGGGAGAGAGAAACGGGGGAAGCTTTCTTT.

V usage is TRBV19 and J usage is TRBJ1-1, with D possibly matching TRBD1 (6 bases). The CDR3 totals 14 residues. CDR1 LNHDA and CDR2 SQIVND come from the germline V gene (reference sequence). V lost 5 bases to trimming and J lost 4 bases, with 14 bases between them. The CDR3 DNA follows: TGTGCCAGTAGTCTACAGGGTGAGGGCACTGAAGCTTTCTTT. It specifies CASSLQGEGTEAFF.

To note about this clone: At the DNA level, this CDR3 is encoded by other sequences in the same sample as well. V usage is TRBV7-9 and J usage is TRBJ2-5; 7 bases match TRBD2. Germline assignment: CDR1 SEHNR and CDR2 FQNEAQ (reference sequence). This CDR3 has 14 residues. V was pared by 4 bases and J by 4 bases, with 6 bases of the junction left unmatched. CDR3 nucleotide sequence: TGTGCCAGCAGCTGGGAGGGACGGGGAGAGACCCAGTACTTC. Translated, it gives CASSWEGRGETQYF.

The rearrangement joins TRBV2 to TRBJ2-1; possible D gene TRBD2, 6 bases. The germline V gene encodes CDR1 SNHLY and CDR2 FYNNEI. This CDR3 spans 15 amino acids. Deletions cut 2 bases from V and 6 bases from J, with 14 bases between. The CDR3 DNA follows: TGTGCCAGCAGTGAACTGAGGGGAGGAAGCAATGAGCAGTTCTTC. Protein sequence: CASSELRGGSNEQFF.

In DNA form, the CDR3 reads TGTGCCACCAGTGATCCTACTAGGGGAGGGGAGACCCAGTACTTC. Protein sequence: CATSDPTRGGETQYF. V is TRBV24-1 and J is TRBJ2-5; 7 nucleotides agree with TRBD2. Germline trimming cut 3 bases from V and 5 bases from J; bases unmatched to any gene: 8. Per germline, CDR1 KGHDR and CDR2 SFDVKD. The length of the CDR3 is 15 residues.

This chain uses TRBV4-1 with TRBJ2-5; 10 bases are a match to TRBD2. CDR1 is MGHRA, CDR2 YSYEKL, per germline. This CDR3 has 16 residues. The ends lost 3 bases at V and 5 bases at J; junction bases unmatched: 9. The CDR3 is CASSQEQAGGPETQYF. Written as DNA, the CDR3 is TGCGCCAGCAGCCAGGAGCAAGCGGGAGGGCCGGAGACCCAGTACTTC.